This T cell receptor (beta chain) was captured by sequencing in a study of cytomegalovirus exposure and HLA in healthy donors. Study-level information: Among the roughly 370 genotyped donors, 70% to 85% were placed in the Caucasian-associated ancestry cluster. Regarding the study as a whole: Some highly shared sequence variants likely arose as a pipeline artifact.

With regard to this clone: Its target is not known.

Donors sampled were nominally healthy, though unrecorded immune exposures were likely. Trimming cost V 7 bases and J 3 bases, with 19 bases left between them. CDR1 SEHNR and CDR2 FQNEAQ come from the germline V gene (reference sequence). The CDR3 runs to 16 residues. Both 60 Vbeta primers and 13 Jbeta primers went into the PCR. Produced via immunoSEQ multiplex PCR; TCRdb's table is partial and in-frame only. The table records about 130,000 clones, roughly 88% of them present only once. The gene calls are TRBV7-9 and TRBJ2-1; TRBD2 is a possible D gene (6 bases). The sample was PBMCs. The TCR comes from a boy aged 5-17 years in good health and CMV-seronegative. DNA of the CDR3: TGTGCCAGCAAAATAGGGTGGGAGGACATCTACAATGAGCAGTTCTTC. Encoded protein: CASKIGWEDIYNEQFF.